This is a list of T cell receptor beta chains from one sample in a study of blood T cell repertoires in COVID-19. The protocol was immunoSEQ multiplex PCR, while the TCRdb copy is restricted to in-frame clones and leaves out a portion. The sample yields 40,000 to 55,000 clones, roughly nine tenths seen once. The sample was peripheral blood. These receptors were collected from a man between 65 and 85 years old with active COVID-19. The CDR3 runs from the conserved cysteine through the conserved F or W. A D gene is named only where the DNA matches it firmly. Rows may omit the clone size; those that give it use once, few, many or a size class.

TRBV29-1	TRBD1	-	TRBJ1-5	CSVRTGPNSNQPQHF	TGCAGCGTTCGGACAGGGCCTAACAGCAATCAGCCCCAGCATTTT
TRBV7-2	-	medium-sized	TRBJ2-7	CASSLADSLTYEQYF	TGTGCCAGCAGCTTAGCAGACAGTTTAACCTACGAGCAGTACTTC
TRBV5-6	-	-	TRBJ2-7	CASSNQAEQYF	TGTGCCAGCAGTAATCAGGCTGAGCAGTACTTC
TRBV9	TRBD2	-	TRBJ2-5	CASSEGLAGEETQYF	TGTGCCAGCAGCGAGGGACTAGCGGGGGAAGAGACCCAGTACTTC
TRBV19	-	-	TRBJ1-5	CASSLFGTNSNQPQHF	TGTGCCAGTAGTTTATTCGGGACAAATAGCAATCAGCCCCAGCATTTT
TRBV2	-	-	TRBJ2-3	CASSARGTDTQYF	TGTGCCAGCAGTGCTCGGGGCACAGATACGCAGTATTTT
TRBV4-3	TRBD1	-	TRBJ1-6	CASSQDYRGTGSPLHF	TGCGCCAGCAGCCAAGATTACAGGGGGACGGGTTCACCCCTCCACTTT
TRBV13	TRBD2	-	TRBJ2-2	CASSSGLAGITGELFF	TGTGCCAGCAGCTCGGGACTAGCGGGGATCACCGGGGAGCTGTTTTTT
TRBV4-1	TRBD1	few	TRBJ1-6	CATRDRGSSPLHF	TGCGCCACCCGGGACAGGGGGAGTTCACCCCTCCACTTT
TRBV5-4	-	-	TRBJ2-3	CASSQQDLTDTQYF	TGTGCCAGCAGCCAACAGGATCTCACAGATACGCAGTATTTT
TRBV5-4	-	-	TRBJ1-4	CASSLGENEKLFF	TGTGCCAGCAGCTTGGGCGAAAATGAAAAACTGTTTTTT
TRBV3-1/TRBV3-2	TRBD2	once	TRBJ2-1	CASSLERGGYNEQFF	TGTGCCAGCAGCCTGGAGCGGGGGGGATACAATGAGCAGTTCTTC
TRBV7-2	TRBD2	few	TRBJ2-7	CASSLVGSSGGAYEQYF	TGTGCCAGCAGCTTAGTTGGGTCTAGCGGGGGGGCCTACGAGCAGTACTTC
TRBV18	-	-	TRBJ2-7	CASSPLGDSYEQYF	TGTGCCAGCTCACCACTGGGAGATTCCTACGAGCAGTACTTC
TRBV3-1/TRBV3-2	TRBD2	-	TRBJ2-4	CASSQTYGTSGGVAKNIQYF	TGTGCCAGCAGCCAAACCTACGGGACTAGCGGGGGGGTAGCCAAAAACATTCAGTACTTC
TRBV28	TRBD1	-	TRBJ2-7	CASQQGAGEQYF	TGTGCCAGCCAACAGGGGGCAGGCGAGCAGTACTTC
TRBV5-8	TRBD1	-	TRBJ1-1	CASRRGQGALGTEAFF	TGTGCCAGCAGACGCGGACAGGGGGCCTTGGGGACTGAAGCTTTCTTT